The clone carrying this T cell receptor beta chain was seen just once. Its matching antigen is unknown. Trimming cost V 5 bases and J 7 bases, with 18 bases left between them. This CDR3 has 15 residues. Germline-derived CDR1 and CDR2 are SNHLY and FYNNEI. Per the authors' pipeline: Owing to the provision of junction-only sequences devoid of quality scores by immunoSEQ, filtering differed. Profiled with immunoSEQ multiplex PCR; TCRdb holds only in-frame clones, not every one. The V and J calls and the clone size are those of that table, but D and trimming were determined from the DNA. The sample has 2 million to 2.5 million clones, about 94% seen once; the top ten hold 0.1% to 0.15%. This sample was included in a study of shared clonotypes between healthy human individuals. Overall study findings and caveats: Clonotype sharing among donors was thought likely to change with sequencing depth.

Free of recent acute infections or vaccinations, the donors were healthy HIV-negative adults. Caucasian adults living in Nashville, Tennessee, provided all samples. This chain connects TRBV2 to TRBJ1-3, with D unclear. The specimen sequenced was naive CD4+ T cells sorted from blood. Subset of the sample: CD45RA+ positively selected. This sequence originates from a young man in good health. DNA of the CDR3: TGTGCCAGCAGTACCAGGACTCTAGGCGGGAACACCATATATTTT. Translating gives CASSTRTLGGNTIYF. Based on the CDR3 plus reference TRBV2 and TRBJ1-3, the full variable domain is EPEVTQTPSHQVTQMGQEVILRCVPISNHLYFYWYRQILGQKVEFLVSFYNNEISEKSEIFDDQFSVERPDGSNFTLKIRSTKLEDSAMYFCASSTRTLGGNTIYFGEGSWLTVV.